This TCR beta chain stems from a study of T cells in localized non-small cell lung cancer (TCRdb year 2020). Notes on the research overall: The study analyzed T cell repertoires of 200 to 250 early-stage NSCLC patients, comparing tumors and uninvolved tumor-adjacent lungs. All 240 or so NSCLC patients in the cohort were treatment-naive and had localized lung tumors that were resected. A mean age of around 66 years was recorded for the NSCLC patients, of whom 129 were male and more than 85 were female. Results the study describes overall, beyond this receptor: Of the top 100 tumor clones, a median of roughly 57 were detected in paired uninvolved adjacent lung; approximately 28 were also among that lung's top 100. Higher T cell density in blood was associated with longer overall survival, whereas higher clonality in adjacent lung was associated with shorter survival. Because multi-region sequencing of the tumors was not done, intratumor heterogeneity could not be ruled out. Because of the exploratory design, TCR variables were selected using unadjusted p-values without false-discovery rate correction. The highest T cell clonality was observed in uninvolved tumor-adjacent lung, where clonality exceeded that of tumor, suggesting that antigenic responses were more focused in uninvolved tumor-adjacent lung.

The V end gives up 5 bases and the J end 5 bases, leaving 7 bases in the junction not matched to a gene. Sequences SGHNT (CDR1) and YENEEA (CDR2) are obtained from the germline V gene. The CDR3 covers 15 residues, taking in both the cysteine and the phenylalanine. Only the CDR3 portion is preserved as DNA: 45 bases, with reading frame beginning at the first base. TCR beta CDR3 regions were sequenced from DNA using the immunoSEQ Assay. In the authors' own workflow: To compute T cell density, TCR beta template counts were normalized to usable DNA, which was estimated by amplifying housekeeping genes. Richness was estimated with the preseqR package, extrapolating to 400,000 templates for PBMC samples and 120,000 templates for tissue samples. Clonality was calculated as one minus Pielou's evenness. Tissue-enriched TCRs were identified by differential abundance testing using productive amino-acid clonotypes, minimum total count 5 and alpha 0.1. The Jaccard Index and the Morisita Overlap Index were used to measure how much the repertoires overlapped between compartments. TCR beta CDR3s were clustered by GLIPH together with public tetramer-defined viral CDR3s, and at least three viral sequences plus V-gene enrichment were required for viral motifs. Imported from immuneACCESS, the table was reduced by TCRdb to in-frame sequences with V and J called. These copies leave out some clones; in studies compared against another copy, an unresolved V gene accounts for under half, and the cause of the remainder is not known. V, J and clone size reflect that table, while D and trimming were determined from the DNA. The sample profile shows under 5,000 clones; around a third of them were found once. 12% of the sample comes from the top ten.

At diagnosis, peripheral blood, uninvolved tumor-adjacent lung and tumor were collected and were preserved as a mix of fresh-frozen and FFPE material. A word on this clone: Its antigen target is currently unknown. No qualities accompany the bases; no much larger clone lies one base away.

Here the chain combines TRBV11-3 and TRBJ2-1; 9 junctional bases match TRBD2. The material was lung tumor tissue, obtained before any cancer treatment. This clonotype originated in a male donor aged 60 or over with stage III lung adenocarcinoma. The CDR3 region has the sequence CASSPRLAANNEQFF. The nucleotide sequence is TGTGCCAGCAGCCCGAGACTAGCGGCCAACAATGAGCAGTTCTTC.